Listed here are 2 T cell receptor beta chains from one sample, sequenced in a study of blood T cell repertoires in COVID-19. The assay was immunoSEQ multiplex PCR, and TCRdb's table has in-frame clones only and misses some. The table includes about 300,000 clones, more than 75% detected once. Sequencing used PBMCs or T cells enriched from blood (not recorded which). These TCRs come from a man aged 25-45 years who had recovered from COVID-19.

The rearrangement links TRBV11-2 to TRBJ2-2; 10 nucleotides match TRBD2. The germline CDR1 and CDR2 sequences are SGHAT and FQNNGV. Losses at the gene ends were 3 bases for V and 4 bases for J; bases not matched to a gene: 8. CDR3 length: 17 residues. CDR3 region: CASSLLAGEGPTGELFF. CDR3 DNA: TGTGCCAGCAGCTTGCTAGCGGGAGAGGGTCCCACCGGGGAGCTGTTTTTT.

The genes are TRBV9 and TRBJ2-1; a weak D match, TRBD1 (6 bases). The V end lost 7 bases, the J end lost 7 bases, and 24 bases lay between the germline ends. Germline CDR1 and CDR2: SGDLS and YYNGEE. This CDR3 comprises 16 residues. The CDR3 protein is CASGQGTWGLWNEQFF. CDR3 sequence (DNA): TGTGCCAGCGGTCAGGGGACCTGGGGTTTGTGGAATGAGCAGTTCTTC.